This paragraph reports one T cell receptor beta chain. V was pared by 6 bases and J by 0 bases, with 15 bases between. In germline, CDR1 is DFQATT, CDR2 SNEGSKA (reference sequence). The CDR3 covers 15 residues. Unique molecular identifiers were incorporated into the prepared TCRbeta library. Via MiXCR, TCRdb re-called the PCR reads, giving one row per CDR3 protein. This repertoire shows hundreds of thousands of distinct CDR3 sequences, around a third found once; its top ten account for around 2.5%. The sample belongs to a study of T-cell reconstitution after alpha-beta-depleted transplantation in children.

The sequence was collected from a human donor who donated a stem cell graft to a child with aplastic anemia. The chain carries TRBV20-1 and TRBJ1-5; D perhaps matches TRBD1 (5 bases). The sequencing here drew on PBMCs from the stem cell graft donor, taken from the stem cell graft. The CDR3 spells CSAGGGGPSNQPQHF. The DNA for the CDR3 is TGCAGTGCGGGTGGGGGGGGTCCTAGCAATCAGCCCCAGCATTTT.